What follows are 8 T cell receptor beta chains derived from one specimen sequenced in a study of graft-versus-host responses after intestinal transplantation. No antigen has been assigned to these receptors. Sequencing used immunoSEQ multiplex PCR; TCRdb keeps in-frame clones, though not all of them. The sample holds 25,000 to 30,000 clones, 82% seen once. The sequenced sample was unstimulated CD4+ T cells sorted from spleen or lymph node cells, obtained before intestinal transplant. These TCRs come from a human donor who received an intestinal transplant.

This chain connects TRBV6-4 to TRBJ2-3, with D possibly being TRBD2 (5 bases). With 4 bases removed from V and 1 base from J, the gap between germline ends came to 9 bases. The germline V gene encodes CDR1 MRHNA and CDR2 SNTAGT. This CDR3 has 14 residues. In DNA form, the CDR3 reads TGTGCCAGCAGTGTAGAGGAGGGCACAGATACGCAGTATTTT. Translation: CASSVEEGTDTQYF.

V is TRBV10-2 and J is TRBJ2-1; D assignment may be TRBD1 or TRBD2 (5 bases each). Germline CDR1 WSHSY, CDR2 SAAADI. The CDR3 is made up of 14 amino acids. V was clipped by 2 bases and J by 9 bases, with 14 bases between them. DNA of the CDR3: TGCGCCAGCAGTGAGCGGGGCGCCACAATTGAGCAGTTCTTC. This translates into CASSERGATIEQFF.

CDR3 protein: CASSLPPVGVLTAKNIQYF. For the CDR3, the DNA is TGTGCCAGCAGTTTACCTCCCGTTGGGGTTTTGACAGCCAAAAACATTCAGTACTTC. The rearrangement uses TRBV28 and TRBJ2-4; D ambiguous. Trimming took off 2 bases at V and 0 bases at J, with 20 bases between the two ends. The CDR3 spans 19 residues. CDR1 is MDHEN and CDR2 is SYDVKM in the germline V gene.

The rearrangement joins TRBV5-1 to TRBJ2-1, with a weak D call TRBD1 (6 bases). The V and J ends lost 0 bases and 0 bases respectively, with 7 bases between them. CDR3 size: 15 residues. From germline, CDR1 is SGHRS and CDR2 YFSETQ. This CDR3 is CASSLVQGSYNEQFF. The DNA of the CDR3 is TGCGCCAGCAGCTTGGTACAGGGCTCCTACAATGAGCAGTTCTTC.

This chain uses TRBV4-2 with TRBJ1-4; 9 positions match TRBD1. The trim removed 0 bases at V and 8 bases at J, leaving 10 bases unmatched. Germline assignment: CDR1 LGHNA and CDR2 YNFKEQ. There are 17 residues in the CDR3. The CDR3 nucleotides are TGTGCCAGCAGCCAAGAAGGGACAGGGCGATTTGGAGAAAAACTGTTTTTT. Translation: CASSQEGTGRFGEKLFF.

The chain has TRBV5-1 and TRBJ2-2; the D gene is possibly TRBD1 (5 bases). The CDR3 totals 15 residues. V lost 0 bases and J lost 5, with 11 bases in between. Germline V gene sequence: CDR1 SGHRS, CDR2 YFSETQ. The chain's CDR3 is CASSLGQGQTGELFF. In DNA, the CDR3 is TGCGCCAGCAGCTTGGGGCAGGGTCAAACCGGGGAGCTGTTTTTT.

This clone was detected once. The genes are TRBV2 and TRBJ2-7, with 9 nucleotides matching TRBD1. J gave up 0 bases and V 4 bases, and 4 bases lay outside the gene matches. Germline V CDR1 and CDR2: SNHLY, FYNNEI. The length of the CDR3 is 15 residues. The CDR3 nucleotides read TGTGCCAGCAGTGTGGGGGGACAGGGCTCCTACGAGCAGTACTTC. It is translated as CASSVGGQGSYEQYF. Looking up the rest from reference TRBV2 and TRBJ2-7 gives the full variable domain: EPEVTQTPSHQVTQMGQEVILRCVPISNHLYFYWYRQILGQKVEFLVSFYNNEISEKSEIFDDQFSVERPDGSNFTLKIRSTKLEDSAMYFCASSVGGQGSYEQYFGPGTRLTVT.

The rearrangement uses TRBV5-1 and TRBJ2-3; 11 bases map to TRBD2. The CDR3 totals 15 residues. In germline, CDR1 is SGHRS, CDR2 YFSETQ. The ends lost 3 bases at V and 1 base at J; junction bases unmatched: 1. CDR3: CASSSGLAGTDTQYF. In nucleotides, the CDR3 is TGCGCCAGCAGCTCGGGACTAGCGGGCACAGATACGCAGTATTTT.